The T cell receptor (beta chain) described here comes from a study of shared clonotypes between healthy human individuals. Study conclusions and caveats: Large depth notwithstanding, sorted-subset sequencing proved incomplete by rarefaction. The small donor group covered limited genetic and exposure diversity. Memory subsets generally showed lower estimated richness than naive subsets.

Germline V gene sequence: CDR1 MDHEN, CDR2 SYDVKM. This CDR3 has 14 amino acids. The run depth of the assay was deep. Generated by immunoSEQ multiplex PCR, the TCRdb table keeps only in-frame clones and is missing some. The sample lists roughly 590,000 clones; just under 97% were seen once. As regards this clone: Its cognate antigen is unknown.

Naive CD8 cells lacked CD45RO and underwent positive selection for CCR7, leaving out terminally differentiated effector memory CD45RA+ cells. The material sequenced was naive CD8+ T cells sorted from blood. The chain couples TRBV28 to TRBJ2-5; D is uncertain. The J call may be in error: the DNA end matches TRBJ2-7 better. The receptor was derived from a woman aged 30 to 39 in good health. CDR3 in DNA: TGTGCCAGCAGACAACTCCTTGTTCCCTACGAGCAGTACTTC. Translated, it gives CASRQLLVPYEQYF.